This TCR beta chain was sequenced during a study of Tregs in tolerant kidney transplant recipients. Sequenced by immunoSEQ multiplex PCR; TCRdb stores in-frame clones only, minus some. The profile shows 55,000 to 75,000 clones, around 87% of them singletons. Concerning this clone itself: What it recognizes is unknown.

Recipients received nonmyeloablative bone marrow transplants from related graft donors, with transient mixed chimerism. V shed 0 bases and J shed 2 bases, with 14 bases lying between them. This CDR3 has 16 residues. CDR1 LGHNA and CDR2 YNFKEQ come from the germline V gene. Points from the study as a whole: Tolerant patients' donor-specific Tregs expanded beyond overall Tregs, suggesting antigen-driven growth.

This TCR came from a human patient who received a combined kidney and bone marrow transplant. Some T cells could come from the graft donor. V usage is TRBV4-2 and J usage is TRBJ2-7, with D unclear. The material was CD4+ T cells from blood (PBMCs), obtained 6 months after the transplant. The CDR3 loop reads CASSQEVRLPTYEQYF. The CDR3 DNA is TGTGCCAGCAGCCAAGAAGTGAGGCTACCCACCTACGAGCAGTACTTC.